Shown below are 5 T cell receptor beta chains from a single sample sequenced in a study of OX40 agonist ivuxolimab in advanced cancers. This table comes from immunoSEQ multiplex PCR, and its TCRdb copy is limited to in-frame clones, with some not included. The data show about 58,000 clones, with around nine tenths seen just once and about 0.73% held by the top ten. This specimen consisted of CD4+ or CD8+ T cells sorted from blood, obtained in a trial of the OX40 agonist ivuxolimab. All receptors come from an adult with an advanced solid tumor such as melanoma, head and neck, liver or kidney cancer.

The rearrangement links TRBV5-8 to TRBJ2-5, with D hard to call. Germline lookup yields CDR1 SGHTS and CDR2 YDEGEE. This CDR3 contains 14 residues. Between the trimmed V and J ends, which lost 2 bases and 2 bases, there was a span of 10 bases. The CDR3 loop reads CASSFPGLQETQYF. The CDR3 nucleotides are TGTGCCAGCAGCTTCCCAGGCCTACAAGAGACCCAGTACTTC.

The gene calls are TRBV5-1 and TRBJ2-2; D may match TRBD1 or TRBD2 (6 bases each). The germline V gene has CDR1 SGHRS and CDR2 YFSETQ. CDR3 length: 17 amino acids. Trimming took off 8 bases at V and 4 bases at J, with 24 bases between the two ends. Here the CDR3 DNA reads TGCGCCAGTCGGGGAAGCACGGCGGGACATCTCACCGGGGAGCTGTTTTTT. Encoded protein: CASRGSTAGHLTGELFF. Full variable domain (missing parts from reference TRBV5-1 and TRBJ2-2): KAGVTQTPRYLIKTRGQQVTLSCSPISGHRSVSWYQQTPGQGLQFLFEYFSETQRNKGNFPGRFSGRQFSNSRSEMNVSTLELGDSALYLCASRGSTAGHLTGELFFGEGSRLTVL.

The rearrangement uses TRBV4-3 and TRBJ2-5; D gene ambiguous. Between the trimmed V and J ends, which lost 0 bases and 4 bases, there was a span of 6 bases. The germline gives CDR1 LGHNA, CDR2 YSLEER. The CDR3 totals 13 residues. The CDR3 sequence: CASSQDLRETQYF. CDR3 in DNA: TGCGCCAGCAGCCAAGATCTAAGAGAGACCCAGTACTTC.

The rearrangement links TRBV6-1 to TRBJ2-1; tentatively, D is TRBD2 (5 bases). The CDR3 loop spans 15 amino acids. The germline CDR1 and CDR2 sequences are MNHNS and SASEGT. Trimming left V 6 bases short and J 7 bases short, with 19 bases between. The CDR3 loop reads CASSEPGTSRNEQFF. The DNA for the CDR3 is TGTGCCAGCAGCGAGCCCGGAACTAGTCGAAATGAGCAGTTCTTC.

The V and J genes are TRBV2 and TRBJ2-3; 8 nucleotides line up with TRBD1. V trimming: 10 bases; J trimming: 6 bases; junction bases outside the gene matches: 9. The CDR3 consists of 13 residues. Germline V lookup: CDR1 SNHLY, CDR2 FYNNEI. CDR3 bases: TGTGCCACCTCCCGACAGGGGATGGATACGCAGTATTTT. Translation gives CATSRQGMDTQYF.